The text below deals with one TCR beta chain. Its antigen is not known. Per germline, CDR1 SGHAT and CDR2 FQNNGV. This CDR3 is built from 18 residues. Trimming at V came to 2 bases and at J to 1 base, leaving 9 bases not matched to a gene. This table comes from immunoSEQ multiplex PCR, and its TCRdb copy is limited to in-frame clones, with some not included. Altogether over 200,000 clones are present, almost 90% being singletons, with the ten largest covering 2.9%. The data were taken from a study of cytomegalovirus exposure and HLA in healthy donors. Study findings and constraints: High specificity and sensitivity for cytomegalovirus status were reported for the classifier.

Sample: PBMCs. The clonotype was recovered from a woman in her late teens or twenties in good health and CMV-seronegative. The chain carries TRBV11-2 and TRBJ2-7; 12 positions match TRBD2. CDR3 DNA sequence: TGTGCCAGCAGCTTAACTAGCGGGAGGCCGGGGTTTTCCTACGAGCAGTACTTC. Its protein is CASSLTSGRPGFSYEQYF.